The source of this TCR beta chain is a study of monozygotic twins with cystic fibrosis. Points from the study as a whole: Shared CDR3 numbers were not associated with age, concordance or severity. The repertoire was suggested to be naive-dominated, clonality median around 0.0095.

The CDR3 contains 11 residues. V was shortened by 3 bases and J by 10 bases, with 9 bases between the two germline ends. Looked up from germline, CDR1 is MNHEY and CDR2 is SMNVEV (reference sequence). Data came from immunoSEQ multiplex PCR; TCRdb stores just in-frame clones and leaves some out. The data show more than 9,500 clones, about nine tenths seen once. On this clone: Its matching antigen is unknown.

The TCR originated in a boy between 2 and 15 years old with cystic fibrosis. Sequencing was performed on blood. This chain joins TRBV27 and TRBJ1-1; maybe TRBD1 (5 bases). The CDR3 DNA reads as TGTGCCAGCAGTTTGGGGGGGAGAGCTTTCTTT. Protein sequence: CASSLGGRAFF.